What follows are 30 T cell receptor beta chains derived from one specimen sequenced in a study of control samples from healthy donors and cancer patients. The repertoire was sequenced with immunoSEQ multiplex PCR; TCRdb's copy has only in-frame clones and lacks some. The data hold about 130,000 clones, with about 90% observed a single time. Material for sequencing was blood. Source of these receptors: a young man in good health.

This chain uses TRBV7-8 with TRBJ2-7, with TRBD2 matching 7 bases. This CDR3 region has 15 residues. Looked up from germline, CDR1 is SGHVS and CDR2 is FQNEAQ. With 3 bases clipped from V and 6 bases from J, the junction kept 11 bases outside the gene matches. CDR3 in DNA: TGTGCCAGCAGCTTGGTAGGCGGGGGTTACGGCGAGCAGTACTTC. It is translated as CASSLVGGGYGEQYF.

The gene calls are TRBV6-2 or TRBV6-3 and TRBJ1-5; the D gene is possibly TRBD1 (5 bases). Germline CDR1 is MNHEY and CDR2 is SVGEGT. The CDR3 sequence is 15 residues long. V was pared by 5 bases and J by 1 base, with 12 bases between. This CDR3 is CASSRGVTSNQPQHF. DNA of the CDR3: TGTGCCAGCAGTAGGGGAGTGACAAGCAATCAGCCCCAGCATTTT.

This chain uses TRBV5-4 with TRBJ1-1; TRBD1 matches at 10 bases. Germline values: CDR1 SGHNT, CDR2 YYREEE (reference sequence). The CDR3 is made up of 16 amino acids. With 0 bases clipped from V and 4 bases from J, the junction kept 6 bases outside the gene matches. CDR3 sequence: CASSLGQGAESTEAFF. The CDR3 DNA reads as TGTGCCAGCAGCTTGGGACAGGGGGCGGAGAGCACTGAAGCTTTCTTT.

The V gene is TRBV5-1, the J gene TRBJ2-1; D gene uncertain. V was cut by 0 bases and J by 3 bases, with 10 bases left in between. Germline CDR1 is SGHRS and CDR2 is YFSETQ. The CDR3 is 15 amino acids. For the CDR3, the DNA is TGCGCCAGCAGCTTGGGGTCGGGTAACTACAATGAGCAGTTCTTC. It encodes CASSLGSGNYNEQFF.

This sequence joins TRBV2 and TRBJ2-1; 7 bases are a match to TRBD2. Germline loops: CDR1 SNHLY, CDR2 FYNNEI. Unmatched junction bases numbered 4, after V lost 6 bases and J lost 2 bases. There are 14 residues in the CDR3. CDR3: CASSPAGPYNEQFF. The CDR3 DNA follows: TGTGCCAGCAGCCCAGCGGGGCCCTACAATGAGCAGTTCTTC.

V gene TRBV11-1 combines with J gene TRBJ1-2; D unclear. The germline gives CDR1 SGHAT, CDR2 FQDESV (reference sequence). The CDR3 contains 13 residues. The V end was cut by 5 bases, the J end by 7 bases, with 14 bases between. Written as DNA, the CDR3 is TGTGCCAGCAGCCCGTCGGGCCCGAGTGGCTACACCTTC. Residues: CASSPSGPSGYTF.

This chain uses TRBV6-5 with TRBJ2-1; D is possibly TRBD1 or TRBD2 (5 bases each). The V and J ends lost 4 bases and 4 bases respectively, with 14 bases between them. Germline V gene data show CDR1 as MNHEY and CDR2 as SVGAGI. CDR3 size: 15 residues. The DNA of the CDR3 is TGTGCCAGCAGTTCACTTCCGGGACCGTACAATGAGCAGTTCTTC. This translates into CASSSLPGPYNEQFF.

J is TRBJ1-3 and V is TRBV7-9; D might be TRBD1 (5 bases). Trimming left V 5 bases short and J 0 bases short, with 17 bases between. From germline, CDR1 is SEHNR and CDR2 FQNEAQ (reference sequence). The CDR3 sequence is 17 residues long. The CDR3 is CASSPGPGRRSGNTIYF. CDR3 in DNA: TGTGCCAGCAGCCCAGGGCCGGGACGGCGCTCTGGAAACACCATATATTTT.

This chain joins TRBV19 and TRBJ2-7; the match to TRBD1 covers 8 bases. V trimming: 5 bases; J trimming: 5 bases; junction bases outside the gene matches: 11. Germline V CDR1 and CDR2: LNHDA, SQIVND (reference sequence). The CDR3 is 15 amino acids. The CDR3 DNA reads TGTGCCAGTAGTGTGTCAGGGGGCGGGTTAGACGAGCAGTACTTC. Translated: CASSVSGGGLDEQYF.

This clone was recorded once. The chain combines TRBV5-1 with TRBJ2-7, with D possibly TRBD2 on 5 matching bases. Germline-derived CDR1 and CDR2 are SGHRS and YFSETQ. There are 15 residues in the CDR3. With 0 bases removed from V and 9 bases from J, the gap between germline ends came to 19 bases. The CDR3 reads CASSLGGSGIEGQYF. CDR3 bases: TGCGCCAGCAGCTTGGGAGGATCTGGGATCGAGGGGCAGTACTTC.

The chain is built from TRBV6-2 or TRBV6-3 and TRBJ2-7; D is possibly TRBD2 (6 bases). V lost 6 bases and J 7 bases, leaving 13 bases between the germline ends. This CDR3 is 12 amino acids long. CDR1 is MNHEY and CDR2 is SVGEGT in the germline V gene. Written as DNA, the CDR3 is TGTGCCAGCAGCAGACTAGTCGAGGAGCAGTACTTC. Residues: CASSRLVEEQYF.

The chain recombines TRBV7-2 with TRBJ2-3, with TRBD2 matching 11 bases. This CDR3 contains 16 residues. The V and J ends lost 1 base and 7 bases, in that order; junction bases with no gene match: 7. CDR1 and CDR2 (germline): SGHTA, FQGNSA. The CDR3 here is CASSLVLAGGPYTQYF. In nucleotides, the CDR3 is TGTGCCAGCAGCTTAGTTCTAGCGGGAGGTCCCTATACGCAGTATTTT.

The V call is TRBV9, the J call TRBJ2-6; TRBD2 matches 8 bases. Germline CDR1 reads SGDLS; CDR2 reads YYNGEE. This CDR3 region has 21 residues. The J segment lost 1 base and the V segment lost 0 bases, leaving 15 bases of the junction unmatched. The CDR3 reads CASSVGLGGLGKMSGANVLTF. CDR3 nucleotides: TGTGCCAGCAGCGTAGGTCTAGGGGGACTAGGAAAAATGTCTGGGGCCAACGTCCTGACTTTC.

As for this clone: Relative to the germline gene, one junction end is altered; a read error may explain this. The V and J genes are TRBV28 and TRBJ1-2; a weak D match, TRBD1 (5 bases). The germline V gene encodes CDR1 MDHEN and CDR2 SYDVKM. The CDR3 is made up of 12 amino acids. The CDR3 loop reads CASTDRTYDYTF. In DNA form, the CDR3 reads TGTGCCAGCACCGACAGAACTTATGACTACACCTTC.

The gene calls are TRBV6-6 and TRBJ1-1, with 7 bases that match TRBD1. The CDR3 loop spans 14 amino acids. CDR1 and CDR2 (germline): MNHNY, SVGAGI (reference sequence). The V segment lost 8 bases and the J segment 0 bases; nucleotides outside the gene matches: 6. The CDR3 is CASVRGQMNTEAFF. The DNA for the CDR3 is TGTGCCAGCGTAAGGGGACAGATGAACACTGAAGCTTTCTTT.

This clone was seen once. V and J are TRBV2 and TRBJ2-7, with 7 bases matching TRBD2. The germline gives CDR1 SNHLY, CDR2 FYNNEI. The V and J ends lost 9 bases and 4 bases, in that order; junction bases with no gene match: 6. The CDR3 is 12 residues long. The CDR3, as DNA: TGTGCCAGGGGGGGAGGGGCGTACGAGCAGTACTTC. Encoded protein: CARGGGAYEQYF.

The CDR3 reads CASSYQRAGRVNNEQFF. In DNA form, the CDR3 reads TGTGCCAGCAGCTATCAAAGAGCAGGGAGGGTAAACAATGAGCAGTTCTTC. The rearrangement uses TRBV7-2 and TRBJ2-1; 7 nucleotides align to TRBD2. This CDR3 has 17 residues. Trimming cost V 4 bases and J 5 bases; bases outside gene matches: 14. Germline CDR1 reads SGHTA; CDR2 reads FQGNSA.

This chain joins TRBV7-9 and TRBJ1-1; D perhaps matches TRBD1 (5 bases). The CDR3 length is 15 residues. The germline CDR1 and CDR2 sequences are SEHNR and FQNEAQ (reference sequence). V lost 4 bases and J 7 bases, leaving 19 bases between the germline ends. Here the CDR3 reads CASSSASGKRGEAFF. CDR3 nucleotides: TGTGCCAGCAGCTCCGCGTCAGGGAAGAGGGGTGAAGCTTTCTTT. The full variable domain, its missing parts supplied by reference TRBV7-9 and TRBJ1-1, is DTGVSQNPRHKITKRGQNVTFRCDPISEHNRLYWYRQTLGQGPEFLTYFQNEAQLEKSRLLSDRFSAERPKGSFSTLEIQRTEQGDSAMYLCASSSASGKRGEAFFGQGTRLTVV.

This sequence joins TRBV7-9 and TRBJ2-3; D perhaps matches TRBD2 (7 bases). CDR1 and CDR2 from the germline V gene are SEHNR and FQNEAQ (reference sequence). Deletions cut 3 bases from V and 3 bases from J, with 16 bases between. This CDR3 region has 16 residues. CDR3 coding DNA: TGTGCCAGCAGCTTCGGGGGCGGGAGAGCGACAGATACGCAGTATTTT. Its translation: CASSFGGGRATDTQYF.

The J gene is TRBJ2-1, the V gene TRBV19; TRBD1 matches at 10 bases. J gave up 7 bases and V 5 bases, and 11 bases lay outside the gene matches. The CDR3 runs to 16 residues. Per germline, CDR1 LNHDA and CDR2 SQIVND (reference sequence). CDR3 sequence (DNA): TGTGCCAGTAGTCACATTTCAGGGACAGGGGTAAATGAGCAGTTCTTC. It specifies CASSHISGTGVNEQFF.

This clone was picked up one time. In DNA, the CDR3 is TGTGCCAGCAGCCCAGTGGCGGTGAACACCGGGGAGCTGTTTTTT. Encoded protein: CASSPVAVNTGELFF. V is TRBV28 and J is TRBJ2-2; D is undetermined. Germline CDR1 reads MDHEN; CDR2 reads SYDVKM. The CDR3 has 15 residues. The V end lost 6 bases, the J end lost 1 base, and 12 bases lay between the germline ends.

The chain carries TRBV3-1 (or the pseudogene TRBV3-2) and TRBJ1-4; 9 bases line up with TRBD1. Germline V gene data show CDR1 as LGHDT and CDR2 as YNNKEL (reference sequence). Trimming at V came to 4 bases and at J to 5 bases, leaving 2 bases not matched to a gene. The CDR3 has 14 residues. The CDR3 spells CASSLGTGNEKLFF. The CDR3 nucleotides are TGTGCCAGCAGCCTAGGGACAGGGAATGAAAAACTGTTTTTT.

The chain recombines TRBV5-1 with TRBJ2-2; D is perhaps TRBD1 (6 bases). The V gene's germline CDR1 is SGHRS and CDR2 YFSETQ. The V gene lost 4 bases and the J gene lost 5 bases, with 6 bases spanning the gap. The CDR3 has 12 amino acids. The CDR3 sequence is CASSQGTGELFF. The CDR3 DNA is TGCGCCAGCAGCCAGGGGACCGGGGAGCTGTTTTTT.

This chain uses TRBV7-3 with TRBJ1-1; 7 bases fit TRBD1. Germline-derived CDR1 and CDR2 are SGHTA and FQGTGA. The CDR3 has 13 amino acids. Trimming at V came to 9 bases and at J to 4 bases, leaving 8 bases not matched to a gene. The CDR3 is CARIPGGPTEAFF. CDR3 coding DNA: TGTGCCAGGATTCCAGGGGGTCCCACTGAAGCTTTCTTT.

The CDR3 sequence is CASSSQRTEAFF. The CDR3 nucleotides read TGTGCCAGCAGTTCTCAGAGGACTGAAGCTTTCTTT. The chain recombines TRBV28 with TRBJ1-1; no clear D. The V gene's germline CDR1 is MDHEN and CDR2 SYDVKM. The V and J ends lost 4 bases and 5 bases respectively, with 8 bases between them. The CDR3 totals 12 residues.

Concerning this clone: This specimen includes other DNA sequences encoding the same CDR3. This chain links TRBV19 with TRBJ1-2; D not certain. CDR3 length equals 12 residues. V dropped 4 bases and J dropped 1 base, with 4 bases sitting between them. Germline V gene sequence: CDR1 LNHDA, CDR2 SQIVND (reference sequence). CDR3 DNA: TGTGCCAGTAGTACCCGTAACTATGGCTACACCTTC. This sequence encodes CASSTRNYGYTF.

The rearrangement joins TRBV20-1 to TRBJ2-5; 12 bases match TRBD2. The ends lost 3 bases at V and 5 bases at J; junction bases unmatched: 7. Germline assignment: CDR1 DFQATT and CDR2 SNEGSKA (reference sequence). This CDR3 is 15 amino acids long. The CDR3 is CSASPSGRGSETQYF. The CDR3 DNA follows: TGCAGTGCTAGTCCTAGCGGGAGGGGGTCGGAGACCCAGTACTTC.

The genes are TRBV11-3 and TRBJ1-1; 8 positions agree with TRBD1. Trimming at V came to 5 bases and at J to 0 bases, leaving 2 bases not matched to a gene. Per germline, CDR1 SGHNT and CDR2 YENEEA. The CDR3 sequence is 14 residues long. CDR3 sequence reads: CASSQQGVNTEAFF. As DNA, the CDR3 is TGTGCCAGCAGCCAACAGGGGGTGAACACTGAAGCTTTCTTT.

V gene TRBV7-7 combines with J gene TRBJ1-6; 8 bases align to TRBD1. The CDR3 has 13 amino acids. From germline, CDR1 is SSHAT and CDR2 FNYEAQ (reference sequence). CDR3: CASLGQANSPLHF. CDR3 in DNA: TGTGCTAGCCTGGGACAGGCTAATTCACCCCTCCACTTT.

The chain couples TRBV27 to TRBJ1-1, with D unclear. The germline V gene encodes CDR1 MNHEY and CDR2 SMNVEV (reference sequence). The V end was cut by 2 bases, the J end by 1 base, with 14 bases between. The CDR3 totals 16 residues. CDR3 residues: CASSLRAPLGNTEAFF. The DNA of the CDR3 is TGTGCCAGCAGTTTAAGGGCACCCCTAGGGAACACTGAAGCTTTCTTT.